This entry describes one TCR beta chain. The data were taken from a study of blood T cell repertoires in COVID-19. Study background: Donors in the United States, Italy and Spain gave samples during acute or convalescent COVID-19. PBMCs, B-cell-depleted T cells, or T cells provided the cDNA or gDNA that made up the material.

Recruited during active infection, patients (from Seattle) were subsequently followed longitudinally. The data were produced by immunoSEQ multiplex PCR, yet TCRdb's version contains in-frame clones alone and is incomplete. The sample lists 250,000 to 400,000 clones; approximately 87% were seen once. In germline, CDR1 is SEHNR, CDR2 FQNEAQ (reference sequence). J lost 3 bases, V lost 4 bases, and 4 bases had no gene match. The CDR3 is made up of 15 amino acids. The sample comprised peripheral blood. This chain uses TRBV7-9 with TRBJ2-3, with 10 bases fitting TRBD2. The TCR sequence derives from a woman aged 30 to 39 with COVID-19, enrolled during active disease. The chain's CDR3 is CASSYSSGRTDTQYF. CDR3 DNA sequence: TGTGCCAGCAGCTATTCTAGCGGGAGAACAGATACGCAGTATTTT. The complete variable domain, with remaining parts taken from reference TRBV7-9 and TRBJ2-3, reads DTGVSQNPRHKITKRGQNVTFRCDPISEHNRLYWYRQTLGQGPEFLTYFQNEAQLEKSRLLSDRFSAERPKGSFSTLEIQRTEQGDSAMYLCASSYSSGRTDTQYFGPGTRLTVL.